This T cell receptor (beta chain) emerged from a study of shared clonotypes between healthy human individuals. General study results and limits: Generally, estimated richness proved larger in naive subsets than it did in memory subsets.

The authors divided CD4+ cells into CD45RA+ naive and CD45RA-negative memory subsets. Per the germline V gene, CDR1 is MNHEY and CDR2 is SMNVEV (reference sequence). The CDR3 runs to 15 residues. The ends were cut back, 7 bases at V and 5 bases at J, with 20 bases in the middle. To note about this clone: Its antigen remains unidentified.

The data were produced by immunoSEQ multiplex PCR, yet TCRdb's version contains in-frame clones alone and is incomplete. The sample consists of over a million clones, approximately 96% of them appearing once. The source material was naive CD4+ T cells sorted from blood. Indicated subset: CD45RA+ positively selected. The sequence was obtained from a man aged 25 to 40 in good health. This chain connects TRBV27 to TRBJ2-5; D is ambiguous. The chain's CDR3 is CASTALGKRSETQYF. The CDR3 DNA is TGTGCCAGCACGGCCCTGGGCAAGAGGTCCGAGACCCAGTACTTC.